This passage covers 27 T cell receptor beta chains from one sample sequenced in a study of identical twins. TCRdb re-derived calls from the 5' RACE reads in MiXCR, one entry per CDR3 protein. The repertoire includes more than 650,000 distinct CDR3 sequences, roughly 6% of them detected once, and roughly 1.6% sits in the top ten. The sample was naive T cells sorted from blood. Every receptor here comes from a man between 18 and 29 years old in good health.

On this clonotype itself: The junction departs from germline at one end; a sequencing error may be responsible. V usage is TRBV7-2 and J usage is TRBJ1-1; D perhaps matches TRBD1 (5 bases). There are 15 residues in the CDR3. Germline V gene sequence: CDR1 SGHTA, CDR2 FQGNSA. CDR3 nucleotide sequence: TGTGCCAGCAGCGTGACCGGGACGGCGAACACTGGAGCTTTCTTT. This codes for CASSVTGTANTGAFF. The whole variable domain, filled in from reference TRBV7-2 and TRBJ1-1, reads GAGVSQSPSNKVTEKGKDVELRCDPISGHTALYWYRQSLGQGLEFLIYFQGNSAPDKSGLPSDRFSAERTGGSVSTLTIQRTQQEDSAVYLCASSVTGTANTGAFFGQGTRLTVV.

J is TRBJ2-3 and V is TRBV29-1; maybe TRBD2 (5 bases). Germline V lookup: CDR1 SQVTM, CDR2 ANQGSEA. CDR3 length: 16 residues. V was shortened by 0 bases and J by 11 bases, with 24 bases between the two germline ends. For the CDR3, the DNA is TGCAGCGTTGAAGATCATGTAGCGAGAGTGAAGAATGGGCAGTATTTT. Its translation is CSVEDHVARVKNGQYF.

This clonotype was counted many times. The chain has TRBV10-3 and TRBJ2-1; D possibly corresponds to TRBD2 (5 bases). Between the trimmed V and J ends, which lost 6 bases and 9 bases, there was a span of 24 bases. Germline-derived CDR1 and CDR2 are ENHRY and SYGVKD. The CDR3 runs 16 residues. The CDR3: CAISGLNIGLKGEQFF. DNA of the CDR3: TGTGCCATCAGCGGACTCAACATAGGCCTCAAGGGTGAGCAGTTCTTC.

This clonotype came up a few times. One base away lies a much larger clone, so this may be a sequencing read error. The chain has TRBV28 and TRBJ2-1; possible D gene TRBD1, 6 bases. The V gene's germline CDR1 is MDHEN and CDR2 SYDVKM. V lost 5 bases, J lost 6 bases, and 11 bases lay in between. The length of the CDR3 is 13 residues. The CDR3 nucleotides read TGTGCCAGCAGTGCCCAGGGGTCCAATGAGCAGTTCTTC. Translating gives CASSAQGSNEQFF.

This clonotype was observed at least ten times. The chain couples TRBV12-3 or TRBV12-4 to TRBJ1-2, with D possibly being TRBD1 (6 bases). The length of the CDR3 is 14 residues. V lost 3 bases, J lost 1 base, and 9 bases lay in between. This CDR3 reads CASSLGGLNYGYTF. Here the CDR3 DNA reads TGTGCCAGCAGTTTGGGGGGCCTTAACTATGGCTACACCTTC.

This clonotype was observed many times. The chain carries TRBV7-6 and TRBJ2-3; 9 nucleotides align to TRBD2. Germline V CDR1 and CDR2: SGHVS, FNYEAQ. The V gene end was trimmed by 4 bases and the J gene end by 5 bases; junction bases not matched to a gene: 10. The CDR3 contains 16 residues. In DNA, the CDR3 is TGTGCCAGCAGCTCAACTCTTAGCGGGAGAAGAGATACGCAGTATTTT. Translation gives CASSSTLSGRRDTQYF.

The V gene is TRBV5-1, the J gene TRBJ2-3; the match to TRBD2 covers 16 bases. The J segment lost 5 bases and the V segment lost 4 bases, leaving 10 bases of the junction unmatched. From germline, CDR1 is SGHRS and CDR2 YFSETQ. This CDR3 has 18 amino acids. The CDR3 spells CASSKPGTSGRAGDTQYF. Here the CDR3 DNA reads TGCGCCAGCAGCAAACCCGGGACTAGCGGGAGGGCCGGAGATACGCAGTATTTT.

The V and J genes are TRBV15 and TRBJ1-4, with TRBD1 matching over 7 bases. The V gene end was trimmed by 5 bases and the J gene end by 8 bases; junction bases not matched to a gene: 8. Germline assignment: CDR1 LNHNV and CDR2 YYDKDF (reference sequence). This CDR3 has 14 residues. The CDR3 DNA sequence: TGTGCCACCAGCCCTAGGGGGCCTTGGGAAAAACTGTTTTTT. Amino acid sequence: CATSPRGPWEKLFF.

This sequence joins TRBV10-2 and TRBJ2-1, with 11 bases aligning to TRBD2. Germline trimming cut 6 bases from V and 2 bases from J; bases unmatched to any gene: 6. This CDR3 contains 16 residues. Germline V gives CDR1 WSHSY, CDR2 SAAADI. DNA of the CDR3: TGCGCCAGCAGCCTAACGACTAGCGGGGCCTACAATGAGCAGTTCTTC. Its translation: CASSLTTSGAYNEQFF.

A few counts support this clonotype. This chain links TRBV7-2 with TRBJ1-4; no definite D call. The germline CDR1 and CDR2 sequences are SGHTA and FQGNSA. The CDR3 has 13 amino acids. V gave up 3 bases and J gave up 4 bases, with 6 bases separating them. The chain's CDR3 is CASSFQVNEKLFF. The CDR3 region has the DNA TGTGCCAGCAGCTTTCAGGTTAATGAAAAACTGTTTTTT.

This clonotype was seen ten or more times. The chain joins TRBV29-1 to TRBJ2-7; TRBD1 might be the D (6 bases). Trimming cost V 4 bases and J 3 bases, with 10 bases left between them. The CDR3 has 12 amino acids. The germline CDR1 and CDR2 sequences are SQVTM and ANQGSEA. CDR3 DNA sequence: TGCAGCGTTGCGATGACAGGCTACGAGCAGTACTTC. This codes for CSVAMTGYEQYF.

The CDR3, as DNA: TGTGCCACCCTGACGATCCTTGATGCGGGGGAGACCCAGTACTTC. Residues: CATLTILDAGETQYF. V usage is TRBV28 and J usage is TRBJ2-5; weak D call: TRBD2 (6 bases). Germline loops: CDR1 MDHEN, CDR2 SYDVKM. Between the trimmed V and J ends, which lost 10 bases and 5 bases, there was a span of 23 bases. This CDR3 is built from 15 residues.

This clonotype was seen a handful of times. The rearrangement links TRBV6-6 to TRBJ1-1; D call uncertain. This CDR3 region has 12 residues. V was clipped by 4 bases and J by 6 bases, with 9 bases between them. Germline-derived CDR1 and CDR2 are MNHNY and SVGAGI (reference sequence). CDR3 in DNA: TGTGCCAGCAGTTGGAGTGGCGCTGAAGCTTTCTTT. Its protein is CASSWSGAEAFF.

This clonotype was picked up many times. The chain recombines TRBV6-1 with TRBJ1-1; D is perhaps TRBD1 (6 bases). The germline V and J ends were trimmed by 4 bases and 5 bases, with 11 bases remaining between them. The germline V gene encodes CDR1 MNHNS and CDR2 SASEGT. This CDR3 spans 13 amino acids. This chain's CDR3 is CASSGLRGTEAFF. DNA for the CDR3: TGTGCCAGCAGTGGCCTCAGGGGTACTGAAGCTTTCTTT.

This clonotype was seen repeatedly, ten times or more. The chain is built from TRBV7-2 and TRBJ2-3; the D call may be TRBD1 or TRBD2 (5 bases each). The CDR3 loop spans 16 amino acids. CDR1 and CDR2 (germline): SGHTA, FQGNSA. Trimming stripped 5 bases from V and 2 bases from J, with 17 bases between. The CDR3 DNA follows: TGTGCCAGCAGCCTCATGTGGGGCGGACTCACAGATACGCAGTATTTT. Translated, it gives CASSLMWGGLTDTQYF.

This clonotype was detected many times. The chain has TRBV5-1 and TRBJ2-3; 11 bases are shared with TRBD2. Germline lookup yields CDR1 SGHRS and CDR2 YFSETQ. This CDR3 is built from 16 residues. Trimming at V came to 0 bases and at J to 4 bases, leaving 4 bases not matched to a gene. DNA of the CDR3: TGCGCCAGCAGCTTGGGTACTAGCGGGAGTTCAGATACGCAGTATTTT. Amino acid sequence: CASSLGTSGSSDTQYF.

Ten or more counts support this clonotype. The rearrangement uses TRBV28 and TRBJ2-7; 7 bases are shared with TRBD1. CDR1 is MDHEN, CDR2 SYDVKM, per germline. The junction had 6 bases not matched to a gene; V was cut back by 6 bases and J by 7 bases. The CDR3 runs 12 residues. This CDR3 reads CASSPTGEEQYF. The CDR3 DNA reads as TGTGCCAGCAGCCCAACAGGGGAGGAGCAGTACTTC. The full variable domain, rest sourced from reference TRBV28 and TRBJ2-7, is DVKVTQSSRYLVKRTGEKVFLECVQDMDHENMFWYRQDPGLGLRLIYFSYDVKMKEKGDIPEGYSVSREKKERFSLILESASTNQTSMYLCASSPTGEEQYFGPGTRLTVT.

This clonotype was counted at least ten times. The V call is TRBV12-3 or TRBV12-4, the J call TRBJ1-3; D gene unclear. The CDR3 has 15 residues. V was clipped by 3 bases and J by 2 bases, with 11 bases between them. CDR3 loop: CASSFGLTPGNTIYF. The CDR3 DNA follows: TGTGCCAGCAGTTTCGGCCTTACCCCTGGAAACACCATATATTTT.

There are a few counts of this clonotype. The J gene is TRBJ2-3, the V gene TRBV27; D is possibly TRBD1 or TRBD2 (5 bases each). V was shortened by 8 bases and J by 6 bases, with 18 bases between the two germline ends. Germline V gene data show CDR1 as MNHEY and CDR2 as SMNVEV (reference sequence). The CDR3 length is 14 residues. The CDR3: CASRRGAVLDTQYF. In DNA form, the CDR3 reads TGTGCCAGCCGGAGAGGGGCAGTTTTGGATACGCAGTATTTT.

V gene TRBV18 combines with J gene TRBJ1-5; the D is unclear. This CDR3 region has 15 residues. Germline values: CDR1 KGHSH, CDR2 LQKENI. Deletions cut 3 bases from V and 6 bases from J, with 15 bases between. The CDR3 here is CASSPNEGQIQPQHF. The CDR3 DNA is TGTGCCAGCTCACCTAACGAAGGGCAAATTCAGCCCCAGCATTTT.

This clonotype has more than one count but fewer than ten. V usage is TRBV7-9 and J usage is TRBJ2-1, with 16 bases matching TRBD2. The CDR3 is 15 residues long. Germline V gene data show CDR1 as SEHNR and CDR2 as FQNEAQ (reference sequence). J was trimmed by 7 bases and V by 6 bases; bases with no gene match: 3. The CDR3 nucleotides are TGTGCCAGCAGATCGGGACTAGCGGGAGGGAATGAGCAGTTCTTC. Its translation: CASRSGLAGGNEQFF.

This clonotype was counted ten times or more. The rearrangement links TRBV7-9 to TRBJ2-7; D unclear. Per germline, CDR1 SEHNR and CDR2 FQNEAQ (reference sequence). Deletions cut 4 bases from V and 3 bases from J, with 22 bases between. The length of the CDR3 is 17 residues. The chain's CDR3 is CASSSRSAPNGVYEQYV. CDR3 bases: TGTGCCAGCAGCTCTCGAAGCGCCCCTAATGGGGTCTACGAGCAGTACGTC.

This clonotype occurred a few times. The V gene is TRBV20-1, the J gene TRBJ2-5; 12 bases are a match to TRBD2. After removal of 5 bases from V and 4 bases from J, the junction contained 14 bases not matched to a gene. The CDR3 has 17 residues. Germline values: CDR1 DFQATT, CDR2 SNEGSKA (reference sequence). The CDR3 DNA reads TGCAGTGCTCACCCGGGTACGACGGGACTAGCGGGAGAGACCCAGTACTTC. Translated: CSAHPGTTGLAGETQYF.

This clonotype appeared a few times. The chain employs TRBV18 and TRBJ1-4; 7 bases fit TRBD1. Per germline, CDR1 KGHSH and CDR2 LQKENI. The V gene end was trimmed by 4 bases and the J gene end by 4 bases; junction bases not matched to a gene: 6. This CDR3 comprises 15 residues. The CDR3 reads CASSLMGQSNEKLFF. In nucleotides, the CDR3 is TGTGCCAGCTCACTCATGGGACAGAGTAATGAAAAACTGTTTTTT.

This clonotype was counted many times. The V gene is TRBV7-9, the J gene TRBJ2-2; D ambiguous. Trimming took 3 bases from V and 0 from J, leaving 5 bases between them. Germline CDR1 reads SEHNR; CDR2 reads FQNEAQ (reference sequence). There are 14 residues in the CDR3. CDR3 nucleotides: TGTGCCAGCAGCTTCTACTCGAACACCGGGGAGCTGTTTTTT. This encodes CASSFYSNTGELFF.

The chain carries TRBV6-1 and TRBJ2-1; the D gene is possibly TRBD2 (6 bases). The CDR3 has 14 residues. Germline assignment: CDR1 MNHNS and CDR2 SASEGT. V was trimmed by 5 bases and J by 7 bases, leaving 15 bases between them. CDR3 sequence: CASSPGLSGNEQFF. CDR3 bases: TGTGCCAGCAGTCCGGGACTCAGTGGGAATGAGCAGTTCTTC.

This clonotype turned up a few times. This chain uses TRBV15 with TRBJ1-5; D gene ambiguous. The germline V gene encodes CDR1 LNHNV and CDR2 YYDKDF (reference sequence). The CDR3 extends over 19 amino acids. Trimming removed 1 base at V and 0 bases at J, with 19 bases between. CDR3 DNA sequence: TGTGCCACCAGCAGAGGGGCAAGGAGATTAACGTATAGCAATCAGCCCCAGCATTTT. Translated: CATSRGARRLTYSNQPQHF.